The clone carrying this T cell receptor (beta chain) came up a few times. The authors prepared the TCRbeta library with unique molecular identifiers. TCRdb analysed the PCR reads with MiXCR anew, one entry per CDR3 protein. The repertoire holds about 400,000 distinct CDR3 sequences, with approximately 20% as singletons. This sample stems from a study of T-cell reconstitution after alpha-beta-depleted transplantation in children. The sample was PBMCs from the stem cell graft donor, taken from the stem cell graft. This sequence originates from a human donor who donated a stem cell graft to a child with acute myeloid leukemia.

CDR3: CSLGGAGTSGELFF. In DNA form, the CDR3 reads TGCAGTCTTGGGGGGGCAGGGACTAGCGGGGAGCTGTTTTTT. J is TRBJ2-2 and V is TRBV29-1, with 8 bases fitting TRBD2. Germline V lookup: CDR1 SQVTM, CDR2 ANQGSEA. CDR3 length equals 14 residues.